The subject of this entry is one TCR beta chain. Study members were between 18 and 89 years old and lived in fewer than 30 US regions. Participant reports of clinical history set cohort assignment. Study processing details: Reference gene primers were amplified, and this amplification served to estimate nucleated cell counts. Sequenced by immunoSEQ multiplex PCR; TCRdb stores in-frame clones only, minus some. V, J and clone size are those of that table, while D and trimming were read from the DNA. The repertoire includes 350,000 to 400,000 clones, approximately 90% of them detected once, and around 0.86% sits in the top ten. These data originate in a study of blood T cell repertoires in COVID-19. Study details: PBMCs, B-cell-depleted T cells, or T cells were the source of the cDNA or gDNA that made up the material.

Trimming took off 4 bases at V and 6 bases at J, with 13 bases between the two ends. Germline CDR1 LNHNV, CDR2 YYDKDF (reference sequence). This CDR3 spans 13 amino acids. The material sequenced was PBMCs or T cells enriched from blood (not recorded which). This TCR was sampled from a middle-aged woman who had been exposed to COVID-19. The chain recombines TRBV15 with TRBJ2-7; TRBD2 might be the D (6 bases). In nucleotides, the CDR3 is TGTGCCACCAGCATCGGGAGCTCTTCCGAGCAGTACTTC. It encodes CATSIGSSSEQYF.